This section outlines one T cell receptor (beta chain) sequence together with its context. Its antigen remains unidentified. Base qualities are not recorded, but no much larger clone differs from it by a single base. The cohort was made up of 500 to 850 healthy bone marrow donors. Cohort members were all nominally healthy when sampled, although unrecorded immune exposures were likely present. The donor tested CMV seronegative, placing the donor among the approximately 360 seronegative members of the cohort. Each donor provided a peripheral blood sample, and peripheral blood mononuclear cells were used for TCR beta sequencing. The Qiagen DNeasy Blood Extraction Kit was used to extract genomic DNA from the blood cell samples. The data originate from a study of cytomegalovirus exposure and HLA in healthy donors (dated by TCRdb to the late 2010s). Regarding the research as a whole: According to an earlier analysis of several hundred of the donors, about 190 million T cells yielded over 90 million unique TCR beta sequences and about 300 Gb of sequence data. An early release covering roughly 600 HLA-typed donors comprised roughly 300 gigabases of sequencing data and around 80 million unique TCR sequences. Of the roughly 400 genotyped donors, 81% were placed in the genetic ancestry cluster associated with self-reported Caucasian donors. The study aimed to test whether signatures of past pathogen exposure could be identified by cataloging public T cell receptors. Using immunosequencing, the study profiled T cell repertoires from 666 subjects and related those repertoires to cytomegalovirus serostatus. Besides the first cohort of approximately 710 subjects, a separate validation cohort made up of 120 different subjects was used. The study combined high-throughput TCR immunosequencing, statistical association of individual TCRs with disease status, and machine learning to predict cytomegalovirus infection status. In a later analysis, previously published TCR beta repertoires from several hundred donors were re-analyzed and high-resolution HLA genotyping was added so that TCR occurrence patterns could be studied. The later analysis used no new phenotypic data to find candidate immune exposures, relying instead on TCR beta sequences and their occurrence across donors. To decide whether each TCR beta V gene segment behaved as functional or pseudogenic, an earlier analysis of approximately 590 of the donors relied on high-throughput TCR beta sequencing. Donor age, sex, ethnicity and CMV serostatus were compiled alongside the repertoire data. In a later genetic analysis, genome-wide SNP genotypes for about 65% of the 666 donors were used, and that subset was treated as a discovery cohort. Every repertoire in the discovery cohort had been generated on one and the same sequencing platform. HLA typing included class I and class II loci at four-digit resolution. Typing coverage differed by locus: A, B, C, DRB1 and DQB1 were typed in roughly 629-630 donors, DQA1 in about 500, DPA1 in around 610, and DPB1 in 472. Four or five DR-DQ haplotypes were handled as single units for association and clustering, since linkage in the cohort was strong. Among approximately 370 genotyped donors of the cohort, an average of roughly 230,000 unique TCR beta nucleotide sequences was sequenced per donor, of which roughly 18% were non-productive. The investigation overall reported the following: In vitro tests confirmed that a few of the cytomegalovirus-associated TCR beta chains recognize cytomegalovirus antigens. A later analysis found that most CMV-associated TCR beta chains appeared HLA-restricted, with HLA associations seemingly driven largely by CMV exposure. At a false discovery rate of 0.05, a later analysis linked 16,951 TCR beta sequences to specific HLA alleles. While some public TCRs were present in many individuals, most TCR sequences turned up only very rarely across donors. The study gave a list of under 200 TCR beta chains associated with cytomegalovirus. The sequencing pipeline was judged likely to have produced a cluster of highly shared sequence variants as a technical artifact. Because counts were too low, about 15 rarely observed V segments, including chromosome 9 orphons, were left out of the earlier analysis of about 620 of the donors. For the cohort, immune exposure information was limited to CMV serostatus. The presence/absence analyses assumed that sequencing depth was roughly uniform across donors, and that assumption may not be true. Correlated functional status among segregating V segments might be attributable to linkage disequilibrium, but an unknown experimental factor could not be ruled out. Only TCR beta chains were sequenced in this cohort, and the absence of alpha or paired-chain data limited detectable features. Strong co-occurrence of HLA alleles, especially DR and DQ, made assigning TCR associations to individual alleles difficult. The authors suggested that the approach could potentially be generalized to other disease states and immunological phenotypes. Some IMGT-functional V segments, including TRBV6-2 and TRBV6-3, could not be distinguished by the 87-base-pair reads and were therefore excluded. Because some donors lacked HLA typing at each locus, the association tests relied only on the typed subset. According to a later analysis, parvovirus B19, influenza, CMV and Epstein-Barr virus appeared linked to several top co-occurrence clusters. An earlier analysis of approximately 570 of the donors showed that most TCR beta V segments appeared in productive rearrangements either about 90% or about 30% of the time, which broadly matched IMGT annotations. According to a later genetic analysis, donors in an Asian-associated ancestry cluster had fewer N-insertions in productive TCRs than the roughly 670-donor mean. A later genetic analysis associated a missense DCLRE1C variant with V-gene and J-gene trimming of TCR beta chains, and an independent cohort replicated the association. Cytomegalovirus status was reported to be diagnosed by the classifier with high specificity and sensitivity in both the original and validation cohorts. In a later analysis, TCR association rates were found to vary across HLA loci, with the most associated TCRs seen for DRB1 alleles and the fewest for HLA-C alleles. Compared with equally common non-associated chains, HLA-associated TCR beta chains in a later analysis were more clonally expanded and had lower generation probabilities. A further reported finding was that TCR beta sequences accurately predicted the HLA-A and HLA-B alleles for most subjects in the first cohort.

Libraries were prepared through the immunoSEQ multiplex PCR assay. For the multiplex PCR, a mixture combining 60 forward primers for TCR Vbeta segments and 13 reverse primers for TCR Jbeta segments was used. A multiplex PCR assay on genomic DNA amplified the CDR3 region of rearranged TCR beta genes. The Illumina HiSeq System was used to sequence the amplified TCR beta libraries as 87-base-pair reads. The source study handled its data this way. In a later analysis, tens of millions of unique TCR beta chains were counted across the 500 to 850 repertoires, and about 10 million of these chains were shared by at least two donors. To remove PCR and sequencing errors, raw reads were error-corrected and collapsed into unique sequences using a nearest-neighbor algorithm that merged closely related sequences. To assign V, D and J gene segments, CDR3 sequences were aligned to IMGT reference sequences. For a sequence to be retained, a match of at least six nucleotides was required to both a V gene segment and a J gene segment. A rearrangement counted as productive if the CDR3 had no stop codons and remained in frame with V and J, and every other rearrangement counted as non-productive. Following IMGT convention, CDR3 was defined as the stretch from the second conserved V-encoded cysteine to the conserved J-encoded phenylalanine. In an earlier analysis of some 550 of the donors, sequences lacking an unambiguous match to a single V gene segment were excluded. In an earlier analysis of approximately 610 of the donors, V segments were called functional above 56.7% productive rearrangements and were called segregating when the between-donor standard deviation exceeded 5%. A statistical classification framework was built to diagnose cytomegalovirus status from the catalog of TCR beta chain sequences. In a later analysis, V and J genes were assigned by comparing TCR nucleotide sequences against IMGT/GENE-DB human TR gene sequences. In a later analysis, CDR3 sequences and most-parsimonious VDJ recombination scenarios were assigned using the TCRdist pipeline. In a later analysis, each TCR beta chain was defined by its CDR3 amino acid sequence together with its V-gene family, and reads lacking a unique V-gene family were excluded. As a way to deal with suspected cross-contamination and a sequencing artifact, a later analysis dropped nearly 600 nucleotide sequences that were highly shared and had low generation probability. In a later analysis, a clonal expansion index for each public chain was calculated from normalized within-repertoire ranks of inferred template counts. In a later analysis, generation probabilities were computed using a VDJ recombination model fitted to out-of-frame rearrangements, and the results were checked against IGoR. In a later analysis, TCR-TCR, TCR-HLA and TCR-CMV co-occurrence was scored with hypergeometric tests, and a repertoire-size bias correction was applied to TCR pairs. To estimate false discovery rates, a later analysis permuted the HLA or CMV assignments 20 times. In a later analysis, co-occurring TCRs were grouped using DBSCAN, and TCRdist sequence similarity was added for clustering within HLA-allele-positive subsets. Repertoires with fewer than 30,000 or more than 120,000 public chains were left out of co-occurrence clustering, as were several repertoires with anomalous nucleotide sharing. Here the immuneACCESS table is served through TCRdb, limited to in-frame sequences with V and J called. Missing clones are a known gap in these copies; in checked studies unresolved V genes cover under half, and the rest lacks a known reason. D and trimming were read from the DNA, whereas the V and J calls and clone size are those reported in that table. Recorded for this sample are 100,000 to 150,000 clones; around 72% of them occurred a single time. Of the sample, less than 4.5% is held by the ten largest clones.

Based on the germline V gene, the CDR1 and CDR2 sequences are SGHAT and FQNNGV. The trim is 0 bases for V and 5 bases for J, with a gap of 17 bases between the germline ends. Including the terminal cysteine and phenylalanine, the CDR3 comprises 16 residues. Only the CDR3 portion is preserved as DNA: 48 bases, with reading frame beginning at the first base. The receptor was isolated from a man aged 25-40 years in good health and CMV-seronegative. This chain joins TRBV11-2 to TRBJ2-7; the D gene is perhaps TRBD2, from 5 matching bases. Sequenced input: PBMCs. The CDR3 region has the sequence CASSLDYIGVAHEQYF. The nucleotide sequence is TGTGCCAGCAGCTTAGATTATATCGGGGTAGCTCACGAGCAGTACTTC.